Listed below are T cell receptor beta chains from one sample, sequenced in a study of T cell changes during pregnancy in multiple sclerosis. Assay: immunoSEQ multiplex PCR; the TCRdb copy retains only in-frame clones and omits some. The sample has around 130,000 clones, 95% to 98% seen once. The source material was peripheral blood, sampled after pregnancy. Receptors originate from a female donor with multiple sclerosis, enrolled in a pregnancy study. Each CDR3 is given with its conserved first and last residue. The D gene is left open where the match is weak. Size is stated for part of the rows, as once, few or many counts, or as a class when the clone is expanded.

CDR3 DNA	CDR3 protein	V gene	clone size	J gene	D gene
TGTGCCAGCAACCCGTGCGGGGGACTAGCGGGCGATGAGCAGTTCTTC	CASNPCGGLAGDEQFF	TRBV21-1	.	TRBJ2-1	.
TGTGCCATCAGTCATTCAGATACGCAGTATTTT	CAISHSDTQYF	TRBV10-3	.	TRBJ2-3	.
TGCAGCGCGGGACAGACTCAAGAGACCCAGTACTTC	CSAGQTQETQYF	TRBV29-1	.	TRBJ2-5	TRBD1
TGTGCCAGCAGTTTCCTGACAGGGGAGAATGATACGCAGTATTTT	CASSFLTGENDTQYF	TRBV27	once	TRBJ2-3	TRBD1
TGTGCCAGCAGGTGGGCAGGGGTGTTCAGTGAAAAACTGTTTTTT	CASRWAGVFSEKLFF	TRBV28	.	TRBJ1-4	.
TGTGCCAGCAGCTTAGACTGGAACACTGAAGCTTTCTTT	CASSLDWNTEAFF	TRBV11-3	.	TRBJ1-1	.
TGCGCCAGCAGCTTGAACACAGAAGTCTCTGGCTACACCTTC	CASSLNTEVSGYTF	TRBV5-1	.	TRBJ1-2	.
TGTGCCAGCAGCTCGGACAGGGTGTACGAGCAGTACTTC	CASSSDRVYEQYF	TRBV7-2	.	TRBJ2-7	TRBD1
TGCAGCGGTAGCGGGAGGGCCGTGGAGACCCAGTACTTC	CSGSGRAVETQYF	TRBV29-1	.	TRBJ2-5	TRBD2
TGTGCCAGCAGCCAAGATCAGCCCCCCGGAGCCTACGAGCAGTACTTC	CASSQDQPPGAYEQYF	TRBV14	.	TRBJ2-7	.